The rows below give T cell receptor beta chains drawn from one sample of a study of PD-1 blockade in classical Hodgkin lymphoma. Measured with immunoSEQ multiplex PCR; TCRdb has only the in-frame clones, and not every one. The sample includes roughly 15,000 clones, about four fifths of them seen just once. The specimen was peripheral blood mononuclear cells (PBMCs), collected at baseline. All receptors derive from a human donor with classical Hodgkin lymphoma. Each CDR3 is given with its conserved first and last residue. A D gene is named only where the DNA matches it firmly. Clone size is not always given. Where it is, it says once, few, many or a class for expanded clones.

j_gene: TRBJ2-1; d_gene: TRBD1; len: 14; abundance: .; v_gene: TRBV13; CDR3aa: CASSSGTGDVRQFF; CDR3nt: TGTGCCAGCAGCTCGGGGACAGGGGATGTGCGGCAGTTCTTC
j_gene: TRBJ2-5; d_gene: .; len: 16; abundance: once; v_gene: TRBV21-1; CDR3aa: CASSSKSGTGRETQYF; CDR3nt: TGTGCCAGCAGCTCCAAGTCCGGGACAGGGAGGGAGACCCAGTACTTC
j_gene: TRBJ2-7; d_gene: .; len: 18; abundance: .; v_gene: TRBV29-1; CDR3aa: CSVAGGRGLVEPTYEQYF; CDR3nt: TGCAGCGTTGCTGGGGGCAGGGGTCTGGTAGAACCTACCTACGAGCAGTACTTC
j_gene: TRBJ1-1; d_gene: .; len: 14; abundance: .; v_gene: TRBV18; CDR3aa: CASSPRQGSTEAFF; CDR3nt: TGTGCCAGCTCACCACGTCAGGGGAGCACTGAAGCTTTCTTT
j_gene: TRBJ1-3; d_gene: .; len: 16; abundance: .; v_gene: TRBV5-1; CDR3aa: CASSLVPGAAGNTIYF; CDR3nt: TGCGCCAGCAGCTTGGTCCCGGGGGCTGCTGGAAACACCATATATTTT
j_gene: TRBJ2-5; d_gene: .; len: 12; abundance: .; v_gene: TRBV2; CDR3aa: CASGAGRETQYF; CDR3nt: TGTGCCAGCGGGGCAGGGCGAGAGACCCAGTACTTC
j_gene: TRBJ1-6; d_gene: .; len: 12; abundance: .; v_gene: TRBV2; CDR3aa: CASSPNYSPLHF; CDR3nt: TGTGCCAGCTCTCCCAATTATTCACCCCTCCACTTT
j_gene: TRBJ2-3; d_gene: TRBD1; len: 15; abundance: once; v_gene: TRBV5-4; CDR3aa: CASSSQGASTDTQYF; CDR3nt: TGTGCCAGCAGCTCCCAGGGGGCTAGCACAGATACGCAGTATTTT
j_gene: TRBJ2-1; d_gene: TRBD2; len: 13; abundance: .; v_gene: TRBV28; CDR3aa: CASSLGTSGEQFF; CDR3nt: TGTGCCAGCAGTTTAGGGACTAGCGGCGAGCAGTTCTTC
j_gene: TRBJ2-5; d_gene: .; len: 12; abundance: .; v_gene: TRBV5-1; CDR3aa: CASSDPQETQYF; CDR3nt: TGCGCCAGCAGCGACCCCCAAGAGACCCAGTACTTC
j_gene: TRBJ2-3; d_gene: .; len: 16; abundance: .; v_gene: TRBV5-1; CDR3aa: CASSLDGLYSGDTQYF; CDR3nt: TGCGCCAGCAGCCTCGACGGGCTCTACTCTGGGGATACGCAGTATTTT
j_gene: TRBJ1-2; d_gene: .; len: 14; abundance: .; v_gene: TRBV27; CDR3aa: CASSPAGTMKGYTF; CDR3nt: TGTGCCAGCAGTCCGGCCGGGACAATGAAGGGCTACACCTTC
j_gene: TRBJ2-7; d_gene: .; len: 11; abundance: .; v_gene: TRBV11-2; CDR3aa: CASSSPYEQYF; CDR3nt: TGTGCCAGCAGCTCCCCTTACGAGCAGTACTTC
j_gene: TRBJ2-2; d_gene: TRBD2; len: 15; abundance: .; v_gene: TRBV29-1; CDR3aa: CSVEGLAGGPGELFF; CDR3nt: TGCAGCGTTGAAGGGCTAGCGGGGGGGCCAGGGGAGCTGTTTTTT
j_gene: TRBJ2-7; d_gene: .; len: 13; abundance: .; v_gene: TRBV7-2; CDR3aa: CASSRNHRDEQYF; CDR3nt: TGTGCCAGCAGCCGGAACCACAGGGACGAGCAGTACTTC
j_gene: TRBJ2-7; d_gene: TRBD1; len: 13; abundance: once; v_gene: TRBV28; CDR3aa: CASRPGQGDEQYF; CDR3nt: TGTGCCAGCAGACCGGGACAGGGGGACGAGCAGTACTTC
j_gene: TRBJ1-2; d_gene: .; len: 16; abundance: .; v_gene: TRBV7-8; CDR3aa: CASSLAHGDINYGYTF; CDR3nt: TGTGCCAGCAGCTTAGCGCATGGAGATATTAACTATGGCTACACCTTC
j_gene: TRBJ1-5; d_gene: .; len: 14; abundance: .; v_gene: TRBV15; CDR3aa: CATSSLDQYQPQHF; CDR3nt: TGTGCCACCAGCAGCCTGGACCAGTATCAGCCCCAGCATTTT
j_gene: TRBJ1-1; d_gene: .; len: 11; abundance: .; v_gene: TRBV5-1; CDR3aa: CASSLDGDAFF; CDR3nt: TGCGCCAGCAGCTTGGACGGGGATGCTTTCTTT
j_gene: TRBJ1-6; d_gene: .; len: 14; abundance: .; v_gene: TRBV27; CDR3aa: CASSLGRSASPLHF; CDR3nt: TGTGCCAGCAGTTTGGGCAGGTCGGCCTCACCCCTCCACTTT
j_gene: TRBJ1-3; d_gene: .; len: 16; abundance: .; v_gene: TRBV5-5; CDR3aa: CASSFGDVGGGNTIYF; CDR3nt: TGTGCCAGCAGCTTCGGAGACGTGGGAGGTGGAAACACCATATATTTT
j_gene: TRBJ2-2; d_gene: .; len: 15; abundance: .; v_gene: TRBV7-9; CDR3aa: CASSPAGIGTGELFF; CDR3nt: TGTGCCAGCAGCCCCGCCGGGATAGGCACCGGGGAGCTGTTTTTT
j_gene: TRBJ1-5; d_gene: .; len: 15; abundance: .; v_gene: TRBV6-5; CDR3aa: CASSYSTRGNQPQHF; CDR3nt: TGTGCCAGCAGTTACTCGACCAGGGGCAATCAGCCCCAGCATTTT
j_gene: TRBJ1-6; d_gene: .; len: 13; abundance: .; v_gene: TRBV6-5; CDR3aa: CASSQEQNSPLHF; CDR3nt: TGTGCCAGCAGCCAAGAACAGAATTCACCCCTCCACTTT
j_gene: TRBJ1-1; d_gene: .; len: 13; abundance: .; v_gene: TRBV4-3; CDR3aa: CASSQQRNTEAFF; CDR3nt: TGCGCCAGCAGCCAACAGAGGAACACTGAAGCTTTCTTT
j_gene: TRBJ2-1; d_gene: TRBD2; len: 14; abundance: .; v_gene: TRBV7-9; CDR3aa: CASSLGGKWNEQFF; CDR3nt: TGTGCCAGCAGCTTGGGGGGGAAGTGGAATGAGCAGTTCTTC
j_gene: TRBJ1-1; d_gene: .; len: 12; abundance: .; v_gene: TRBV28; CDR3aa: CASSLVGTEAFF; CDR3nt: TGTGCCAGCAGTTTAGTAGGTACTGAAGCTTTCTTT
j_gene: TRBJ1-5; d_gene: TRBD1; len: 15; abundance: .; v_gene: TRBV10-2; CDR3aa: CASSDRGGRNQPQHF; CDR3nt: TGCGCCAGCAGTGATCGAGGGGGCCGGAATCAGCCCCAGCATTTT
j_gene: TRBJ2-6; d_gene: .; len: 16; abundance: .; v_gene: TRBV25-1; CDR3aa: CASSVMGQSRANVLTF; CDR3nt: TGTGCCAGCAGTGTGATGGGACAAAGTCGGGCCAACGTCCTGACTTTC
j_gene: TRBJ2-3; d_gene: TRBD2; len: 15; abundance: medium-sized; v_gene: TRBV2; CDR3aa: CASSVLAGVPDTQYF; CDR3nt: TGTGCCAGCAGTGTTCTAGCGGGGGTGCCAGATACGCAGTATTTT
j_gene: TRBJ2-1; d_gene: .; len: 16; abundance: .; v_gene: TRBV25-1; CDR3aa: CASSAAGGLTYNEQFF; CDR3nt: TGTGCCAGCAGTGCGGCCGGGGGGCTCACCTACAATGAGCAGTTCTTC
j_gene: TRBJ2-4; d_gene: .; len: 15; abundance: .; v_gene: TRBV4-3; CDR3aa: CASSHGRHTKNIQYF; CDR3nt: TGCGCCAGCAGCCACGGCAGACATACCAAAAACATTCAGTACTTC